This T cell receptor beta chain was profiled in a study of Ad26.COV2.S vaccination and SARS-CoV-2 variants. Study results and limitations: Assessments of TCR breadth and depth may have underestimated the total T cell responses. Recipients of either vaccine or placebo displayed similar breadth of non-spike TCRs.

This clone has just one count. Its antigen is still unknown. Profiling relied on immunoSEQ multiplex PCR, and the TCRdb table lists in-frame clones only, not all of them. The sample includes around 100,000 clones, 82% seen only once; the top ten take about 17%. Germline CDR1 MDHEN, CDR2 SYDVKM. This CDR3 has 16 amino acids. After removal of 5 bases from V and 1 base from J, the junction contained 7 bases not matched to a gene. The V and J genes are TRBV28 and TRBJ2-2; TRBD1 matches at 7 bases. This clonotype was obtained from a human donor who had recovered from COVID-19. Sequences were derived from peripheral blood, sampled after recovery from COVID-19. In DNA, the CDR3 is TGTGCCAGCAGTCCCAGACAGGGATTGAACACCGGGGAGCTGTTTTTT. Its protein product is CASSPRQGLNTGELFF.